The next 17 T cell receptor beta chains were all read from a single sample in a study of control samples from healthy donors and cancer patients. Data came from immunoSEQ multiplex PCR; TCRdb stores just in-frame clones and leaves some out. Here the sample spans approximately 220,000 clones, around 94% being singletons. Sequenced: blood. These receptors originate from a man aged 50 or older in good health.

This chain joins TRBV9 and TRBJ1-2; D is perhaps TRBD1 (6 bases). The V end lost 4 bases, the J end lost 1 base, and 11 bases lay between the germline ends. From germline, CDR1 is SGDLS and CDR2 YYNGEE. The CDR3 is 14 amino acids. The CDR3 region has the DNA TGTGCCAGCAGCTCAACAGGGAGTAACTATGGCTACACCTTC. Residues: CASSSTGSNYGYTF.

The chain links TRBV10-2 to TRBJ1-1; D uncertain. The CDR3 covers 15 residues. From germline, CDR1 is WSHSY and CDR2 SAAADI. Deletions cut 3 bases from V and 7 bases from J, with 18 bases between. For the CDR3, the DNA is TGCGCCAGCAGTGACTGGGTCAGGCGAAAGAATGAAGCTTTCTTT. Amino acids: CASSDWVRRKNEAFF.

The V call is TRBV7-3, the J call TRBJ2-3, with 8 bases lining up with TRBD2. The junction had 12 bases not matched to a gene; V was cut back by 5 bases and J by 5 bases. Germline CDR1 SGHTA, CDR2 FQGTGA. The CDR3 totals 16 residues. The CDR3 region is CASSPSHGGAIDTQYF. DNA of the CDR3: TGTGCCAGCAGCCCCTCCCACGGGGGGGCAATAGATACGCAGTATTTT.

This chain uses TRBV7-2 with TRBJ2-3, with 9 positions matching TRBD1. The V gene's germline CDR1 is SGHTA and CDR2 FQGNSA. V was pared by 5 bases and J by 3 bases, with 9 bases of the junction left unmatched. The CDR3 covers 16 residues. For the CDR3, the DNA is TGTGCCAGCAGCCCGGGGGGACAGGGATGGACAGATACGCAGTATTTT. Translating gives CASSPGGQGWTDTQYF.

The genes are TRBV18 and TRBJ2-5; D is ambiguous. This CDR3 is 13 amino acids long. V lost 3 bases, J lost 2 bases, and 7 bases lay in between. Germline loops: CDR1 KGHSH, CDR2 LQKENI. CDR3 nucleotide sequence: TGTGCCAGCTCACCCATACTTCAAGAGACCCAGTACTTC. The encoded protein is CASSPILQETQYF.

J is TRBJ2-1 and V is TRBV6-5; a possible D gene is TRBD1 (5 bases). Germline CDR1 and CDR2: MNHEY and SVGAGI. CDR3 length: 16 amino acids. Deletions cut 2 bases from V and 1 base from J, with 12 bases between. The CDR3 nucleotides read TGTGCCAGCAGTTACAGGGGTTTCGGGTCCTACAATGAGCAGTTCTTC. Its translation: CASSYRGFGSYNEQFF.

The chain is built from TRBV24-1 and TRBJ1-2; no reliable D call. Germline lookup yields CDR1 KGHDR and CDR2 SFDVKD. V was pared by 4 bases and J by 4 bases, with 6 bases between. The CDR3 is made up of 12 amino acids. CDR3 in DNA: TGTGCCACCAGTGACGCGTCCTATGGCTACACCTTC. Amino acids: CATSDASYGYTF.

The genes are TRBV19 and TRBJ1-3; D is perhaps TRBD1 (6 bases). Germline CDR1 and CDR2: LNHDA and SQIVND (reference sequence). This CDR3 is built from 15 residues. V lost 4 bases and J lost 5, with 15 bases in between. In DNA, the CDR3 is TGTGCCAGTAGTACCCCACAGGGTATCAGAAACACCATATATTTT. Amino acid sequence: CASSTPQGIRNTIYF. The full variable domain, in which reference TRBV19 and TRBJ1-3 provide the parts outside the CDR3, is DGGITQSPKYLFRKEGQNVTLSCEQNLNHDAMYWYRQDPGQGLRLIYYSQIVNDFQKGDIAEGYSVSREKKESFPLTVTSAQKNPTAFYLCASSTPQGIRNTIYFGEGSWLTVV.

This clone was seen a single time. The chain links TRBV5-6 to TRBJ1-4, with D possibly matching TRBD1 (6 bases). The CDR3 loop spans 15 amino acids. Trimming stripped 4 bases from V and 4 bases from J, with 14 bases between. CDR1 and CDR2 from the germline V gene are SGHDT and YYEEEE. This CDR3 is CASSPLTGFNEKLFF. The CDR3 region has the DNA TGTGCCAGCAGCCCCCTGACAGGATTTAATGAAAAACTGTTTTTT.

J is TRBJ2-2 and V is TRBV5-4; D is undetermined. CDR1 and CDR2 from the germline V gene are SGHNT and YYREEE (reference sequence). This CDR3 has 12 amino acids. V gave up 7 bases and J gave up 1 base, with 5 bases separating them. The CDR3 DNA is TGTGCCAGCGGCCTGAACACCGGGGAGCTGTTTTTT. Translating gives CASGLNTGELFF.

J is TRBJ1-2 and V is TRBV5-5, with D perhaps matching TRBD1 (6 bases). The germline V gene has CDR1 SGHKS and CDR2 YYEKEE (reference sequence). The V end was cut by 6 bases, the J end by 4 bases, with 22 bases between. This CDR3 spans 16 amino acids. CDR3: CASTLGGTGPLYGYTF. CDR3 in DNA: TGTGCCAGCACCCTGGGGGGAACAGGGCCCCTCTATGGCTACACCTTC.

The chain employs TRBV30 and TRBJ1-5; D gene uncertain. V lost 1 base, J lost 4 bases, and 8 bases lay in between. The germline V gene encodes CDR1 GTSNPN and CDR2 SVGIG (reference sequence). The CDR3 is 13 amino acids. The CDR3 loop reads CAWSALGNQPQHF. The DNA for the CDR3 is TGTGCCTGGAGTGCCCTCGGGAATCAGCCCCAGCATTTT.

The chain joins TRBV9 to TRBJ2-1; 13 nucleotides match TRBD2. Germline lookup yields CDR1 SGDLS and CDR2 YYNGEE. The CDR3 is 17 amino acids. Trimming cost V 4 bases and J 7 bases; bases outside gene matches: 11. CDR3 sequence (DNA): TGTGCCAGCAGCCTAGTGTTTGGGACTAGCGGGACAAATGAGCAGTTCTTC. This codes for CASSLVFGTSGTNEQFF.

The chain uses TRBV18 and TRBJ2-5; D is uncertain. V was trimmed by 2 bases and J by 3 bases, leaving 16 bases between them. Germline assignment: CDR1 KGHSH and CDR2 LQKENI. This CDR3 is 16 amino acids long. This CDR3 reads CASSPNAQQPKETQYF. CDR3 in DNA: TGTGCCAGCTCACCAAATGCGCAGCAACCAAAAGAGACCCAGTACTTC.

Note on this clone: The identical CDR3 is also encoded by other nucleotide sequences in the sample. The V and J genes are TRBV6-5 and TRBJ1-1; no definite D call. Per germline, CDR1 MNHEY and CDR2 SVGAGI. The CDR3 loop spans 13 amino acids. With 3 bases removed from V and 1 base from J, the gap between germline ends came to 6 bases. The CDR3 spells CASSYNRNTEAFF. CDR3 sequence (DNA): TGTGCCAGCAGTTATAACAGGAACACTGAAGCTTTCTTT.

CDR3 amino acids: CASSFQFLGTGGPHIQYF. DNA for the CDR3: TGTGCCAGCAGTTTCCAATTTCTCGGGACAGGGGGCCCGCACATTCAGTACTTC. The rearrangement joins TRBV27 to TRBJ2-4; the match to TRBD1 covers 12 bases. This CDR3 is 18 amino acids long. Germline V gene lookup returns CDR1 MNHEY and CDR2 SMNVEV (reference sequence). V shed 3 bases, J shed 8 bases, and the junction held 14 bases outside the gene matches.

The rearrangement links TRBV12-3 or TRBV12-4 to TRBJ1-1; D not certain. The CDR3 consists of 13 residues. V was trimmed by 4 bases and J by 0 bases, leaving 6 bases between them. CDR3 loop: CASSYGVNTEAFF. The CDR3 coding sequence is TGTGCCAGCAGTTACGGAGTGAACACTGAAGCTTTCTTT.